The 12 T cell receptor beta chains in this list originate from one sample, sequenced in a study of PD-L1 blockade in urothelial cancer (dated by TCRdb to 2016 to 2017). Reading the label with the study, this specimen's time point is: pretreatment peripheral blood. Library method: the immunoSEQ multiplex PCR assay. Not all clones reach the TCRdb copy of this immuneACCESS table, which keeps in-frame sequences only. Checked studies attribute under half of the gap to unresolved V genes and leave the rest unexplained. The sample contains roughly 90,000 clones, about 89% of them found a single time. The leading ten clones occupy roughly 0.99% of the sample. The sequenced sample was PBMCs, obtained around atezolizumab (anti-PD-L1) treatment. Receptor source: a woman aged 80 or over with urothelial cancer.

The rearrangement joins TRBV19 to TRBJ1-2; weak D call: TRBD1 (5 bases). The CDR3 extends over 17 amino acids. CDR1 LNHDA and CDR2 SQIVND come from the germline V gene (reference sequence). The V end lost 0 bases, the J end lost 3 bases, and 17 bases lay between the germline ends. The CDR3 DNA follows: TGTGCCAGTAGTATAGAAGGCCGCGGCAGGGCCCACTATGGCTACACCTTC. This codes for CASSIEGRGRAHYGYTF.

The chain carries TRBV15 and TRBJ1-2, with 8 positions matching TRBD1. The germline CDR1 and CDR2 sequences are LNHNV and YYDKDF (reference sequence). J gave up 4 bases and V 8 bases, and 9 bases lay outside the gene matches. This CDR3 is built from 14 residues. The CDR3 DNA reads TGTGCCACCCGACCAGGGGGCGATCCCTATGGCTACACCTTC. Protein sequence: CATRPGGDPYGYTF.

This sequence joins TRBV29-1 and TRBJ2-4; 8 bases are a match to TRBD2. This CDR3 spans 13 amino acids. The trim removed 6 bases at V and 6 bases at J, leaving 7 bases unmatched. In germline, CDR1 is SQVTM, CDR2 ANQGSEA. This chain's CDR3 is CSVGGGSGNIQYF. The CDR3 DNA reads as TGCAGCGTCGGGGGGGGGAGCGGAAACATTCAGTACTTC.

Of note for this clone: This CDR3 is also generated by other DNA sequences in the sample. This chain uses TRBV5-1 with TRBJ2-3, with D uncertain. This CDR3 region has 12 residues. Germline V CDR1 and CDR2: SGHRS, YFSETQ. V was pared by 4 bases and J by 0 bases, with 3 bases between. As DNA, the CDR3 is TGCGCCAGCAGCCCTAGCACAGATACGCAGTATTTT. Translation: CASSPSTDTQYF.

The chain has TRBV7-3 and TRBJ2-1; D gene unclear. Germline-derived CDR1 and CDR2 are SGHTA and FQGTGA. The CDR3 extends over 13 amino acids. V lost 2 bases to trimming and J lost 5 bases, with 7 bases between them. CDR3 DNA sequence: TGTGCCAGCAGCTTACGTCTTAACAATGAGCAGTTCTTC. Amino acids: CASSLRLNNEQFF.

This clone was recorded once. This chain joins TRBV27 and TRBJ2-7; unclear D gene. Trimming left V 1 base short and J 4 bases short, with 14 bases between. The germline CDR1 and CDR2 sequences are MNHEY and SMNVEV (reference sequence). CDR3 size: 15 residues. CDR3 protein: CASSLYPQQYYEQYF. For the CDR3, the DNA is TGTGCCAGCAGTTTATACCCCCAACAGTATTACGAGCAGTACTTC.

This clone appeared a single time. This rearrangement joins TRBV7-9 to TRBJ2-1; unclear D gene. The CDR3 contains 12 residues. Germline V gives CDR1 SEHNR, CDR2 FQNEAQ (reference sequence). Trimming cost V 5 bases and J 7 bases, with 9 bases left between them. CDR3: CASSSDWNEQFF. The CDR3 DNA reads TGTGCCAGCAGCAGCGACTGGAATGAGCAGTTCTTC.

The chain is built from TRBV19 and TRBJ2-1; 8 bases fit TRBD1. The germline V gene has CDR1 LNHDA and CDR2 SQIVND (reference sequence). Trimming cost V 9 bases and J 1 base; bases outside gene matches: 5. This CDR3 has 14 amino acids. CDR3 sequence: CASDTGGSYNEQFF. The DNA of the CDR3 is TGTGCCAGCGATACAGGGGGTTCCTACAATGAGCAGTTCTTC.

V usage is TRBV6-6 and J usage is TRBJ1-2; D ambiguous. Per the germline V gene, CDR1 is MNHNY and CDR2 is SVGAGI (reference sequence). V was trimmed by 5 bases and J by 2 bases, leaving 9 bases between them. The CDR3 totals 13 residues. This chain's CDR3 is CASSDINNYGYTF. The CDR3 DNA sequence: TGTGCCAGCAGTGACATCAACAACTATGGCTACACCTTC.

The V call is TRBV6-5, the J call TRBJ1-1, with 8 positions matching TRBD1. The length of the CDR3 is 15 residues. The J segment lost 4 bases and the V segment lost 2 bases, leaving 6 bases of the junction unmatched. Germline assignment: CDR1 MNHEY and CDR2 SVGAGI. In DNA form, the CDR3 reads TGTGCCAGCAGTTACCGACAGGGGAGGGGCACTGAAGCTTTCTTT. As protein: CASSYRQGRGTEAFF.

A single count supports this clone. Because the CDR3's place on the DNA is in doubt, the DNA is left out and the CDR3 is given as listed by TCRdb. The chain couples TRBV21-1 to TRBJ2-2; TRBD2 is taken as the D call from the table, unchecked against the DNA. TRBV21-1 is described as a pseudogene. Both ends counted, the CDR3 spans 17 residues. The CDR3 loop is CASSGFASGNDNGELFF.

This CDR3 reads CASSGGGLGGETQYF. The DNA for the CDR3 is TGTGCCAGCAGTGGGGGCGGTCTCGGTGGAGAGACCCAGTACTTC. The chain couples TRBV28 to TRBJ2-5, with TRBD1 as a possible D gene (6 bases). Germline CDR1 reads MDHEN; CDR2 reads SYDVKM. Deletions cut 5 bases from V and 4 bases from J, with 17 bases between. CDR3 length equals 15 residues. Filled out from reference TRBV28 and TRBJ2-5, the complete variable domain reads DVKVTQSSRYLVKRTGEKVFLECVQDMDHENMFWYRQDPGLGLRLIYFSYDVKMKEKGDIPEGYSVSREKKERFSLILESASTNQTSMYLCASSGGGLGGETQYFGPGTRLLVL.